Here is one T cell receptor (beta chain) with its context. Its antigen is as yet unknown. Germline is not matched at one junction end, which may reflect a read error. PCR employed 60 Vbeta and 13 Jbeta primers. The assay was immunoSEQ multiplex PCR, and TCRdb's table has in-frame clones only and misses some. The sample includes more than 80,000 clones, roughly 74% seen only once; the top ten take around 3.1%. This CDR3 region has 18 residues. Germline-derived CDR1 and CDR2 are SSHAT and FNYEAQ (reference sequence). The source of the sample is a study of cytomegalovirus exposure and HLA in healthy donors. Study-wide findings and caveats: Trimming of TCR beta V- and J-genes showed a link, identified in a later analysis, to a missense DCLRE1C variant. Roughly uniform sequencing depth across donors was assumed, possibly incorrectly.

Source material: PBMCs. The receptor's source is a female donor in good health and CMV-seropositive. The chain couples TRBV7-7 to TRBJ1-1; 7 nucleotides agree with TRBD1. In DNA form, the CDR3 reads TGTGCTAGCAGCAGGGGGGGCTTACAGGGAACTATGAACACTGAAGCTTTCTTT. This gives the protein CASSRGGLQGTMNTEAFF.